This TCR beta chain is from a study of blood T cell repertoires in COVID-19. The method was immunoSEQ multiplex PCR; TCRdb's version includes in-frame clones alone and lacks a portion of them. The data contain more than 200,000 clones, more than 75% of them singletons. This CDR3 region has 14 residues. V shed 7 bases and J shed 2 bases, with 14 bases lying between them. Germline V gene lookup returns CDR1 MDHEN and CDR2 SYDVKM. Two consecutive negative NP/OP PCR tests, clearance, or resolved symptoms defined Cohort 3 recovery. The rearrangement links TRBV28 to TRBJ1-2; the D gene is possibly TRBD1 (5 bases). The receptor was derived from a woman aged 50 to 60 who had recovered from COVID-19. The specimen was PBMCs or T cells enriched from blood (not recorded which). The CDR3 coding sequence is TGTGCCAGCACCTACGGACACCGAAACTATGGCTACACCTTC. Its translation is CASTYGHRNYGYTF.